This T cell receptor beta chain was sequenced for a study of cytotoxic CD8 clonotypes in ibrutinib-treated CLL. Overall study findings and caveats: At the start, clonality exceeded age-matched healthy donors and followed circulating CD8+ T-cell counts. Having risen at ibrutinib response, clonality had fallen back toward baseline by progression.

Approximately 2.2 micrograms of genomic DNA came from cryopreserved PBMCs for TCR beta libraries. Deep sequencing aimed at 1 in 200,000 to 1 in 1 million T cells' resolution. The repertoire was sequenced with immunoSEQ multiplex PCR; TCRdb's copy has only in-frame clones and lacks some. Seen here are 100,000 to 150,000 clones, 80% to 90% observed once, and the top ten hold about 2%. This clone was observed a single time. The antigen remains unidentified. This CDR3 spans 12 amino acids. J lost 8 bases, V lost 7 bases, and 5 bases had no gene match. Germline V gene lookup returns CDR1 MNHNY and CDR2 SVGAGI (reference sequence).

The V and J genes are TRBV6-6 and TRBJ2-7; 10 bases are a match to TRBD2. The sequence came from a human donor with chronic lymphocytic leukemia. The sequenced sample was PBMCs, obtained after 24 months of ibrutinib treatment. DNA of the CDR3: TGTGCCAGCAATCCACTAGCGGGGAAGCAGTACTTC. Translation: CASNPLAGKQYF.